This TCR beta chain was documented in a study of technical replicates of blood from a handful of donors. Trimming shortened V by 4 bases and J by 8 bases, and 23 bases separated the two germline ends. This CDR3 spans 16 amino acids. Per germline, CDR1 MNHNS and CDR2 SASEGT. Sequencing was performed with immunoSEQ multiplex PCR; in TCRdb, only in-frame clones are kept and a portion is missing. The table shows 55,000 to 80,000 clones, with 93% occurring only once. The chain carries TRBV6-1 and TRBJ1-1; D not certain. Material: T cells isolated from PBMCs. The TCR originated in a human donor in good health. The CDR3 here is CASSASYLFGTGEAFF. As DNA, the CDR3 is TGTGCCAGCAGTGCTTCTTACCTTTTCGGCACGGGGGAAGCTTTCTTT.